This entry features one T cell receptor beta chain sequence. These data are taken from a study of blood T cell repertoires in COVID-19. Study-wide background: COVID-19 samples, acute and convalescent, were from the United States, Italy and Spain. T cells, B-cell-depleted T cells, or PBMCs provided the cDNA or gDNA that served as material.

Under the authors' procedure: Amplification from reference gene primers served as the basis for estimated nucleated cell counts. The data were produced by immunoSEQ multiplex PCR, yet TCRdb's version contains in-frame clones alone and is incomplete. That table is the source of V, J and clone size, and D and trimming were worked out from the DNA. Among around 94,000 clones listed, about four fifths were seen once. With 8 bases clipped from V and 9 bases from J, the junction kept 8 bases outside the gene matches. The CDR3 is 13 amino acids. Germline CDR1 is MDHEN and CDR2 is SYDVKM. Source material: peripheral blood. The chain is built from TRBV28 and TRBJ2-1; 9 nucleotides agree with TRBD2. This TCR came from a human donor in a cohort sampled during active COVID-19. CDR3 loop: CASGVAGDGEQFF. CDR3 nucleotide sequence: TGTGCCAGCGGGGTAGCGGGAGATGGTGAGCAGTTCTTC.